Presented here are 25 T cell receptor beta chains from one specimen sequenced in a study of synovial regulatory T cells in juvenile arthritis. Data came from immunoSEQ multiplex PCR; TCRdb stores just in-frame clones and leaves some out. This repertoire includes more than 8,000 clones. Sequenced input: Treg cells from blood. This sample's subset: remaining (HLA-DR-negative) circulating blood Treg cells. The receptors were gathered from a donor between 2 and 29 years old with juvenile idiopathic arthritis.

This chain links TRBV23-1 with TRBJ1-4. TRBV23-1 is marked as an open reading frame, function uncertain. The CDR3 spans 11 residues. Only the protein sequence is given. The CDR3 here is CAGPVGGKLFF.

The V call is TRBV4-2, the J call TRBJ1-3; the D call of TRBD1 rests on TCRdb alone, since no DNA is present to check it. Germline CDR1 is LGHNA and CDR2 is YNFKEQ. The CDR3 contains 15 residues. Nucleotide data are not available. Here the CDR3 reads CASSSTGGSGNTIYF.

The chain employs TRBV7-9 and TRBJ1-3. The CDR3 spans 16 residues. No DNA is given. From germline, CDR1 is SEHNR and CDR2 FQNEAQ (reference sequence). This chain's CDR3 is CASSLMAGFSGNTIYF.

The chain couples TRBV6-5 to TRBJ2-7; with no DNA, the TCRdb D assignment of TRBD2 cannot be verified. From germline, CDR1 is MNHEY and CDR2 SVGAGI. CDR3 length: 13 residues. The DNA is not on file. The CDR3 region is CARFRGYAYEQYF.

The V and J genes are TRBV5-8 and TRBJ2-1; TCRdb reports TRBD1, a call that lacks DNA to check it against. The CDR3 length is 16 residues. The nucleotide record is missing. The germline gives CDR1 SGHTS, CDR2 YDEGEE. The CDR3 spells CASSLVAGGSYNEQFF.

This rearrangement joins TRBV7-9 to TRBJ1-5. This CDR3 is built from 12 residues. The DNA is not on file. The germline CDR1 and CDR2 sequences are SEHNR and FQNEAQ (reference sequence). CDR3: CASSHLASPQHF. Full variable domain (outside the CDR3, taken from reference TRBV7-9 and TRBJ1-5): DTGVSQNPRHKITKRGQNVTFRCDPISEHNRLYWYRQTLGQGPEFLTYFQNEAQLEKSRLLSDRFSAERPKGSFSTLEIQRTEQGDSAMYLCASSHLASPQHFGDGTRLSIL.

V and J are TRBV10-3 and TRBJ1-3; TCRdb returns TRBD1, unconfirmable since there is no DNA. The length of the CDR3 is 14 residues. The entry carries no DNA sequence. The germline V gene has CDR1 ENHRY and CDR2 SYGVKD. The CDR3 loop is CAITPQGAGNTIYF.

The CDR3 protein is CASSQATSAASDTQYF. The V gene is TRBV4-2, the J gene TRBJ2-3; with no DNA, the TCRdb D assignment of TRBD2 cannot be verified. CDR1 and CDR2 from the germline V gene are LGHNA and YNFKEQ. The CDR3 spans 16 residues. DNA is not recorded here.

The rearrangement joins TRBV10-3 to TRBJ1-1. This CDR3 has 16 amino acids. Only the protein is available. Germline loops: CDR1 ENHRY, CDR2 SYGVKD. The CDR3 loop reads CAISGQGLPANTEAFF.

CDR3: CASSLVQRAGELFF. This chain connects TRBV11-2 to TRBJ2-2; the D call of TRBD2 rests on TCRdb alone, since no DNA is present to check it. The CDR3 contains 14 residues. No coding sequence is recorded. CDR1 and CDR2 from the germline V gene are SGHAT and FQNNGV.

V is TRBV10-3 and J is TRBJ1-6. CDR1 is ENHRY and CDR2 is SYGVKD in the germline V gene. The length of the CDR3 is 18 residues. The protein alone is recorded here. The CDR3 protein is CAISEWSQRSSYNSPLHF.

The V call is TRBV19, the J call TRBJ1-6; lacking DNA, the TRBD1 call made by TCRdb goes unchecked. There are 15 residues in the CDR3. No DNA appears here. The germline V gene has CDR1 LNHDA and CDR2 SQIVND (reference sequence). The CDR3 here is CASSTVQGHNSPLHF. The complete variable domain, with remaining parts taken from reference TRBV19 and TRBJ1-6, reads DGGITQSPKYLFRKEGQNVTLSCEQNLNHDAMYWYRQDPGQGLRLIYYSQIVNDFQKGDIAEGYSVSREKKESFPLTVTSAQKNPTAFYLCASSTVQGHNSPLHFGNGTRLTVT.

The V call is TRBV6-1, the J call TRBJ2-5; TCRdb outputs TRBD1, but without DNA this stays unchecked. The germline gives CDR1 MNHNS, CDR2 SASEGT. The CDR3 loop spans 13 amino acids. No DNA is recorded. This CDR3 reads CASRTDRKETQYF.

J is TRBJ1-2 and V is TRBV4-3; the TRBD1 assignment by TCRdb is unverifiable without DNA. Germline CDR1 is LGHNA and CDR2 is YSLEER. The length of the CDR3 is 16 residues. DNA is not on record. The CDR3 is CASSPYPTGGSHGYTF.

The chain couples TRBV19 to TRBJ2-7. This CDR3 comprises 16 residues. No DNA is listed. The germline gives CDR1 LNHDA, CDR2 SQIVND (reference sequence). The CDR3 reads CASSGKGLRAPYEQYF. Looking up the rest from reference TRBV19 and TRBJ2-7 gives the full variable domain: DGGITQSPKYLFRKEGQNVTLSCEQNLNHDAMYWYRQDPGQGLRLIYYSQIVNDFQKGDIAEGYSVSREKKESFPLTVTSAQKNPTAFYLCASSGKGLRAPYEQYFGPGTRLTVT.

V is TRBV5-5 and J is TRBJ1-4. This CDR3 has 15 amino acids. The coding DNA is unavailable. Germline loops: CDR1 SGHKS, CDR2 YYEKEE (reference sequence). CDR3 in amino acids: CASSRGPGMEEKLFF.

The J gene is TRBJ2-3, the V gene TRBV6-1. Germline V gene sequence: CDR1 MNHNS, CDR2 SASEGT. The CDR3 loop spans 14 amino acids. This entry has no DNA. Here the CDR3 reads CASGGQGSADTQYF.

V usage is TRBV5-1 and J usage is TRBJ1-2; the D call of TRBD1 rests on TCRdb alone, since no DNA is present to check it. CDR1 SGHRS and CDR2 YFSETQ come from the germline V gene. The CDR3 consists of 12 residues. Only the protein is available. CDR3 sequence: CASGRGRTGYTF.

The chain couples TRBV19 to TRBJ2-7; the TRBD2 assignment by TCRdb is unverifiable without DNA. The CDR3 totals 15 residues. A DNA sequence was not provided. Germline values: CDR1 LNHDA, CDR2 SQIVND (reference sequence). The chain's CDR3 is CASSFTGLAGSEQYF.

The chain recombines TRBV12-5 with TRBJ2-1. Per the germline V gene, CDR1 is LGHNT and CDR2 is FRNRAP. The CDR3 loop spans 11 amino acids. No DNA is listed. CDR3 loop: CASGLLNEQFF.

The J gene is TRBJ1-5, the V gene TRBV6-6. The CDR3 has 14 residues. No DNA accompanies this entry. Germline V gene lookup returns CDR1 MNHNY and CDR2 SVGAGI (reference sequence). CDR3 loop: CATRGGLSNQPQHF.

The chain recombines TRBV5-1 with TRBJ2-7; there is no DNA to check the TCRdb D call of TRBD1. CDR3 length: 16 residues. The DNA is not on file. The germline V gene has CDR1 SGHRS and CDR2 YFSETQ. The CDR3 sequence: CASRPQVVRPGYEQYF.

V gene TRBV6-6 combines with J gene TRBJ2-3; TCRdb lists TRBD2, though no DNA is available to test this call. CDR3 length: 14 amino acids. The record lacks a DNA sequence. CDR1 is MNHNY and CDR2 is SVGAGI in the germline V gene (reference sequence). The chain's CDR3 is CASSRRRGTDTQYF.

This rearrangement joins TRBV2 to TRBJ1-3. This CDR3 is 14 amino acids long. DNA is not recorded here. CDR1 is SNHLY, CDR2 FYNNEI, per germline. The CDR3 reads CASRTGVSGNTIYF.

The genes are TRBV18 and TRBJ1-3. The CDR3 has 14 amino acids. No DNA sequence is on record. Germline V gene data show CDR1 as KGHSH and CDR2 as LQKENI. This CDR3 reads CASSPSSSGNTIYF.